What follows are 27 T cell receptor beta chains derived from one specimen sequenced in a study of blood T cell repertoires in COVID-19. The protocol was immunoSEQ multiplex PCR, while the TCRdb copy is restricted to in-frame clones and leaves out a portion. This table holds 97,000 or so clones, about 85% found once. Sequencing input: peripheral blood. Receptor source: a man aged 50 to 59 with active COVID-19.

The rearrangement links TRBV5-4 to TRBJ2-5, with TRBD1 matching over 10 bases. Trimming removed 4 bases from V and 4 bases from J; junction bases left unmatched: 7. Germline CDR1 reads SGHNT; CDR2 reads YYREEE (reference sequence). The CDR3 is 15 amino acids. DNA for the CDR3: TGTGCCAGCAGCGACCCGGGACAGGGGTTAGAGACCCAGTACTTC. Translation gives CASSDPGQGLETQYF.

The chain is built from TRBV6-5 and TRBJ2-7; the match to TRBD1 covers 7 bases. Per the germline V gene, CDR1 is MNHEY and CDR2 is SVGAGI. J was trimmed by 5 bases and V by 5 bases; bases with no gene match: 6. The CDR3 length is 13 residues. Here the CDR3 DNA reads TGTGCCAGCAGTCTAGGGGGCAAGAACGAGCAGTACTTC. It encodes CASSLGGKNEQYF.

The chain couples TRBV19 to TRBJ2-5, with 8 nucleotides matching TRBD1. Germline assignment: CDR1 LNHDA and CDR2 SQIVND (reference sequence). The CDR3 contains 17 residues. The trim removed 1 base at V and 0 bases at J, leaving 7 bases unmatched. The CDR3 protein is CASSIVPRQGYQETQYF. The CDR3 region has the DNA TGTGCCAGTAGTATAGTCCCAAGACAGGGGTACCAAGAGACCCAGTACTTC.

The chain employs TRBV6-4 and TRBJ2-6; D is uncertain. The CDR3 is 14 residues long. In germline, CDR1 is MRHNA, CDR2 SNTAGT. The V gene lost 4 bases and the J gene lost 0 bases, with 4 bases spanning the gap. The CDR3 DNA reads TGTGCCAGCAGTGCCGTCTCTGGGGCCAACGTCCTGACTTTC. Translated, it gives CASSAVSGANVLTF.

V gene TRBV3-1 (or the pseudogene TRBV3-2) combines with J gene TRBJ2-1; 10 positions match TRBD2. J gave up 3 bases and V 1 base, and 9 bases lay outside the gene matches. The V gene's germline CDR1 is LGHDT and CDR2 YNNKEL (reference sequence). The CDR3 is 18 amino acids. The CDR3 sequence: CASSQGRGWTSGYNEQFF. Written as DNA, the CDR3 is TGTGCCAGCAGCCAAGGCCGAGGTTGGACTAGCGGCTACAATGAGCAGTTCTTC.

The chain couples TRBV4-1 to TRBJ1-1, with TRBD1 matching 7 bases. This CDR3 has 15 residues. The V and J ends lost 2 bases and 3 bases, in that order; junction bases with no gene match: 6. CDR1 MGHRA and CDR2 YSYEKL come from the germline V gene. CDR3: CASSQPDRKHTEAFF. The CDR3 region has the DNA TGCGCCAGCAGCCAACCGGACAGGAAGCACACTGAAGCTTTCTTT.

The chain recombines TRBV15 with TRBJ1-2; 7 bases line up with TRBD1. CDR3 length equals 15 residues. J lost 7 bases, V lost 1 base, and 9 bases had no gene match. Looked up from germline, CDR1 is LNHNV and CDR2 is YYDKDF (reference sequence). The CDR3 nucleotides read TGTGCCACCAGCAGAGGTCAGGGGGTAAGAGGTGGCTACACCTTC. This codes for CATSRGQGVRGGYTF.

V gene TRBV12-2 combines with J gene TRBJ2-7; the table gives TRBD2 as D, unverified against the DNA. TRBV12-2 has pseudogene status. This CDR3 region has 16 residues. As DNA, the CDR3 is TGTGCAAGTCGCTTTAGGCCCCGGGGGGGGAGCTACGAGCAGTACTTC. It specifies CASRFRPRGGSYEQYF.

The V call is TRBV18, the J call TRBJ2-7, with 9 bases fitting TRBD1. Looked up from germline, CDR1 is KGHSH and CDR2 is LQKENI. This CDR3 is built from 15 residues. V was pared by 4 bases and J by 5 bases, with 9 bases of the junction left unmatched. CDR3 in DNA: TGTGCCAGCTCACTTACCGGGACAGGGAGTGACGAGCAGTACTTC. As protein: CASSLTGTGSDEQYF.

This clone was seen more than once but under ten times. The V and J genes are TRBV5-8 and TRBJ1-4, with a possible D match to TRBD1 (6 bases). This CDR3 contains 15 residues. V lost 5 bases to trimming and J lost 2 bases, with 13 bases between them. CDR1 is SGHTS, CDR2 YDEGEE, per germline. The CDR3 nucleotides are TGTGCCAGCAGAAACACAGGGAAGACTAATGAAAAACTGTTTTTT. This translates into CASRNTGKTNEKLFF.

The chain links TRBV6-2 or TRBV6-3 to TRBJ2-5; 12 bases map to TRBD2. The CDR3 extends over 14 amino acids. Looked up from germline, CDR1 is MNHEY and CDR2 is SVGEGT. V was clipped by 5 bases and J by 5 bases; unmatched bases: 3. CDR3 loop: CASSSLAGGETQYF. As DNA, the CDR3 is TGTGCCAGCAGTAGTCTAGCGGGGGGGGAGACCCAGTACTTC.

This chain uses TRBV4-3 with TRBJ2-5; 10 bases map to TRBD2. The CDR3 length is 17 residues. Germline CDR1 LGHNA, CDR2 YSLEER. The V segment lost 1 base and the J segment 1 base; nucleotides outside the gene matches: 6. The CDR3 nucleotides read TGCGCCAGCAGCCAAGCAACTAGCGGGGATTTCCAAGAGACCCAGTACTTC. It codes for CASSQATSGDFQETQYF.

The genes are TRBV6-5 and TRBJ1-1; perhaps TRBD1 as D (5 bases). Trimming left V 6 bases short and J 0 bases short, with 8 bases between. The germline V gene encodes CDR1 MNHEY and CDR2 SVGAGI. The CDR3 length is 13 residues. DNA for the CDR3: TGTGCCAGCAGCCGACAGTTGAACACTGAAGCTTTCTTT. It encodes CASSRQLNTEAFF.

The chain recombines TRBV25-1 with TRBJ1-1; D gene ambiguous. Trimming cost V 8 bases and J 1 base, with 11 bases left between them. From germline, CDR1 is MGHDK and CDR2 SYGVNS. CDR3 length equals 13 residues. CDR3 residues: CASVDDTNTEAFF. As DNA, the CDR3 is TGTGCCAGCGTAGACGACACGAACACTGAAGCTTTCTTT.

The CDR3: CASSQDSLNTEAFF. As DNA, the CDR3 is TGTGCCAGCAGCCAGGACAGCCTGAACACTGAAGCTTTCTTT. The chain couples TRBV6-5 to TRBJ1-1; a weak D match, TRBD1 (6 bases). Germline V gene data show CDR1 as MNHEY and CDR2 as SVGAGI. V was pared by 6 bases and J by 0 bases, with 11 bases between. The CDR3 runs 14 residues.

The J gene is TRBJ1-5, the V gene TRBV29-1; D possibly corresponds to TRBD1 (5 bases). Trimming removed 6 bases at V and 0 bases at J, with 18 bases between. Germline-derived CDR1 and CDR2 are SQVTM and ANQGSEA. The CDR3 totals 16 residues. The CDR3 coding sequence is TGCAGCGTCCCCGGGGGAGGGGCTTATAGCAATCAGCCCCAGCATTTT. It codes for CSVPGGGAYSNQPQHF.

J is TRBJ1-1 and V is TRBV4-1; D call uncertain. CDR1 is MGHRA and CDR2 is YSYEKL in the germline V gene. Between the trimmed V and J ends, which lost 0 bases and 5 bases, there was a span of 16 bases. The CDR3 contains 16 residues. The CDR3 bases are TGCGCCAGCAGCCAAGATAGGGCCCCGGGGTGGACTGAAGCTTTCTTT. Its translation: CASSQDRAPGWTEAFF.

This chain links TRBV15 with TRBJ1-2, with 9 positions matching TRBD1. V lost 0 bases and J lost 1; bases outside the gene matches: 9. Germline CDR1 LNHNV, CDR2 YYDKDF (reference sequence). This CDR3 contains 18 residues. The CDR3 loop is CATSRDLGTGRINYGYTF. DNA for the CDR3: TGTGCCACCAGCAGAGATTTGGGGACAGGGCGCATTAACTATGGCTACACCTTC. Using reference TRBV15 and TRBJ1-2 for the parts outside the CDR3, the full variable domain is DAMVIQNPRYQVTQFGKPVTLSCSQTLNHNVMYWYQQKSSQAPKLLFHYYDKDFNNEADTPDNFQSRRPNTSFCFLDIRSPGLGDTAMYLCATSRDLGTGRINYGYTFGSGTRLTVV.

The chain uses TRBV5-1 and TRBJ2-4; tentatively, D is TRBD1 (8 bases). The CDR3 is made up of 20 amino acids. The germline V and J ends were trimmed by 4 bases and 3 bases, with 29 bases remaining between them. Germline CDR1 reads SGHRS; CDR2 reads YFSETQ. The DNA of the CDR3 is TGCGCCAGCAGCCCCCGATCCGGGACAGGCGCAGGGGGGGGCAAAAACATTCAGTACTTC. Translation: CASSPRSGTGAGGGKNIQYF.

This chain links TRBV19 with TRBJ2-1; 12 positions agree with TRBD2. The V gene end was trimmed by 4 bases and the J gene end by 0 bases; junction bases not matched to a gene: 10. The CDR3 extends over 19 amino acids. Germline V gene data show CDR1 as LNHDA and CDR2 as SQIVND (reference sequence). The CDR3 DNA is TGTGCCAGTAGTACGTCTAGCGGGGGGGCCGTCGCCTCCTACAATGAGCAGTTCTTC. It codes for CASSTSSGGAVASYNEQFF.

The chain combines TRBV12-3 or TRBV12-4 with TRBJ2-7; TRBD2 might be the D (6 bases). This CDR3 contains 11 residues. The V gene lost 7 bases and the J gene lost 7 bases, with 11 bases spanning the gap. The CDR3: CASKGSGEQYF. The CDR3, as DNA: TGTGCCAGCAAAGGGAGCGGGGAGCAGTACTTC.

V usage is TRBV6-5 and J usage is TRBJ1-2; D is uncertain. The CDR3 covers 13 residues. Germline assignment: CDR1 MNHEY and CDR2 SVGAGI. Trimming removed 6 bases from V and 0 bases from J, with 8 bases in between. The CDR3 DNA sequence: TGTGCCAGCAGGGAGGCCCCTAACTATGGCTACACCTTC. It encodes CASREAPNYGYTF.

The chain uses TRBV27 and TRBJ2-7, with a possible D match to TRBD1 (6 bases). Germline CDR1 is MNHEY and CDR2 is SMNVEV (reference sequence). The CDR3 totals 13 residues. V lost 4 bases and J lost 6, with 13 bases in between. Here the CDR3 reads CASSSFVRGEQYF. The CDR3 DNA follows: TGTGCCAGCAGTTCATTTGTCAGGGGCGAGCAGTACTTC.

CDR3 DNA sequence: TGTGCCAGCAGCTTAGAACAGGGCCTTGAAGCTTTCTTT. Encoded protein: CASSLEQGLEAFF. The rearrangement links TRBV11-2 to TRBJ1-1; D possibly corresponds to TRBD1 (6 bases). Germline CDR1 and CDR2: SGHAT and FQNNGV. CDR3 length: 13 residues. Trimming left V 0 bases short and J 7 bases short, with 9 bases between.

This chain connects TRBV27 to TRBJ2-1, with D perhaps matching TRBD2 (5 bases). CDR1 MNHEY and CDR2 SMNVEV come from the germline V gene (reference sequence). The V end was cut by 10 bases, the J end by 4 bases, with 14 bases between. The CDR3 totals 13 residues. The chain's CDR3 is CATTKLGYNEQFF. Written as DNA, the CDR3 is TGTGCCACCACTAAACTAGGTTACAATGAGCAGTTCTTC.

The rearrangement links TRBV5-1 to TRBJ1-2; D not resolved. The length of the CDR3 is 15 residues. From germline, CDR1 is SGHRS and CDR2 YFSETQ. Trimming left V 0 bases short and J 7 bases short, with 16 bases between. For the CDR3, the DNA is TGCGCCAGCAGCTTGGGGGCGGGGATGATCAGTGGCTACACCTTC. It encodes CASSLGAGMISGYTF.

V is TRBV5-1 and J is TRBJ2-5; the match to TRBD2 covers 16 bases. CDR1 is SGHRS and CDR2 is YFSETQ in the germline V gene. Unmatched junction bases numbered 2, after V lost 4 bases and J lost 2 bases. This CDR3 is built from 16 residues. CDR3 in amino acids: CASSEGLAGGQETQYF. In DNA form, the CDR3 reads TGCGCCAGCAGCGAGGGACTAGCGGGGGGGCAAGAGACCCAGTACTTC.